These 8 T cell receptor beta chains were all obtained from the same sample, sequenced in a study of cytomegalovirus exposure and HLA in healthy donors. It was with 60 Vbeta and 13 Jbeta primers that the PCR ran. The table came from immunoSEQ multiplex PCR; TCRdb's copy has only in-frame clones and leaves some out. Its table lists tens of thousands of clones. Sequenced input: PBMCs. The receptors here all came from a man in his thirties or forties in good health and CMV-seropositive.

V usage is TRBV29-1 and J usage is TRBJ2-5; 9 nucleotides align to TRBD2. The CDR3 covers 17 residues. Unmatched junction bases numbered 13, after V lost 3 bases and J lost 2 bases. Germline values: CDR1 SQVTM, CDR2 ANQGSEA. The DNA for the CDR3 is TGCAGCGTTGAGTCCATAGCGGGAGCTGTTTCGCAAGAGACCCAGTACTTC. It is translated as CSVESIAGAVSQETQYF.

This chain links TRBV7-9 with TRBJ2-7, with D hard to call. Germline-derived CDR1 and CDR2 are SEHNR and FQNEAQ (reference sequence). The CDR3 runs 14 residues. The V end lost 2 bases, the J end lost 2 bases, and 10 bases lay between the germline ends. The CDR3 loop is CASSLLDDTYEQYF. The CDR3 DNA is TGTGCCAGCAGCTTATTAGACGACACCTACGAGCAGTACTTC.

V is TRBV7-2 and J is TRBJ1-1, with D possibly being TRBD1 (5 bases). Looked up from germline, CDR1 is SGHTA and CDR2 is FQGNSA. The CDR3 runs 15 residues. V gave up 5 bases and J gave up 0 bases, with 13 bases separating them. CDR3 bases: TGTGCCAGCAGCCGGTTGGGGGGGGTGAACACTGAAGCTTTCTTT. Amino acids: CASSRLGGVNTEAFF.

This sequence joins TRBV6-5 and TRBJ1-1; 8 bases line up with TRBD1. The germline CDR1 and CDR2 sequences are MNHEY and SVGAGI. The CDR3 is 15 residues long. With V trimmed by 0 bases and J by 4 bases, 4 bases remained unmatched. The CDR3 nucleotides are TGTGCCAGCAGTTACTCCTCAGGGGGCCGCACTGAAGCTTTCTTT. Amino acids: CASSYSSGGRTEAFF.

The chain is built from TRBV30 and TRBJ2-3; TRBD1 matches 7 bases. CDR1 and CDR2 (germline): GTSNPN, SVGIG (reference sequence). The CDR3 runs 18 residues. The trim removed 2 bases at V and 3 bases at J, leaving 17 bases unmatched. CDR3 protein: CAWSSHHQYRGLTDTQYF. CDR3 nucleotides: TGTGCCTGGAGTTCCCATCACCAATACAGGGGTTTAACAGATACGCAGTATTTT. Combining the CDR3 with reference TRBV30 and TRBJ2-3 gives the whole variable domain SQTIHQWPATLVQPVGSPLSLECTVEGTSNPNLYWYRQAAGRGLQLLFYSVGIGQISSEVPQNLSASRPQDRQFILSSKKLLLSDSGFYLCAWSSHHQYRGLTDTQYFGPGTRLTVL.

Written as DNA, the CDR3 is TGTGCCTGGAGTGTAGCAGGGTCCGGGAATTCACCCCTCCACTTT. Its protein product is CAWSVAGSGNSPLHF. The rearrangement links TRBV30 to TRBJ1-6; possibly TRBD1 for D (5 bases). CDR3 length: 15 amino acids. The V end was cut by 0 bases, the J end by 7 bases, with 13 bases between. Germline loops: CDR1 GTSNPN, CDR2 SVGIG (reference sequence).

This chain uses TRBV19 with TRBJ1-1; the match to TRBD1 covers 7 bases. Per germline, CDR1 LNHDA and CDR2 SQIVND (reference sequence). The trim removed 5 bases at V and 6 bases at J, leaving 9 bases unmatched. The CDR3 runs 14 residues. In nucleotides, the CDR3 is TGTGCCAGTAGTCCGGGGGCAGGACAGGCTGAAGCTTTCTTT. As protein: CASSPGAGQAEAFF.

In DNA, the CDR3 is TGCGCCAGCAGCCTCCTGGGGGGACCCACTGAAGCTTTCTTT. Translated: CASSLLGGPTEAFF. The chain couples TRBV5-1 to TRBJ1-1; a possible D gene is TRBD1 (5 bases). V shed 4 bases and J shed 4 bases, with 14 bases lying between them. Germline loops: CDR1 SGHRS, CDR2 YFSETQ. This CDR3 has 14 amino acids.